Listed here is a single T cell receptor (beta chain). No antigen is known for it. The source of the sample is a study of cytomegalovirus exposure and HLA in healthy donors. Turning to the study itself: When 350 to 500 donors were genotyped, around 77% of them were found to fall in the Caucasian-associated ancestry cluster.

Use of 60 Vbeta and 13 Jbeta primers characterized the PCR. Profiling relied on immunoSEQ multiplex PCR, and the TCRdb table lists in-frame clones only, not all of them. The repertoire holds hundreds of thousands of clones, 82% seen once, with around 6% in the top ten. Study-level results: Researchers reported in a later analysis that a missense DCLRE1C variant was tied to TCR beta V- and J-gene trimming. Researchers catalogued around 150 TCR beta chains as cytomegalovirus-associated. An analysis done earlier found most TCR beta V segments productive about 87% or about 30% of the time.

The CDR3 is 16 residues long. Trimming stripped 4 bases from V and 1 base from J, with 14 bases between. Per germline, CDR1 LNHDA and CDR2 SQIVND (reference sequence). The specimen was PBMCs. The V and J genes are TRBV19 and TRBJ1-5; the D gene is possibly TRBD1 (5 bases). This clonotype originated in a man aged 35-49 years in good health and CMV-seropositive. This CDR3 reads CASSRVAGKSNQPQHF. In nucleotides, the CDR3 is TGTGCCAGTAGTAGGGTGGCAGGGAAAAGCAATCAGCCCCAGCATTTT.